This T cell receptor (beta chain) was identified in a study of shared clonotypes between healthy human individuals. About this clone itself: Its antigen remains unknown.

Assay: immunoSEQ multiplex PCR; the TCRdb copy retains only in-frame clones and omits some. The sample lists 2 million to 2.5 million clones, over 90% seen once, with approximately 0.4% in the top ten. Study results and caveats: The study found roughly 5% of naive CD4 clonotypes shared across several donors.

The CDR3 consists of 15 residues. V gave up 1 base and J gave up 4 bases, with 10 bases separating them. Germline lookup yields CDR1 LNHDA and CDR2 SQIVND (reference sequence). The sample consisted of naive CD4+ T cells from PBMCs. Subset: CD45RA+ positively selected. The receptor's source is a man aged 18 to 29 in good health. Some clones in this sample may be carry-over from other donors' samples. The chain carries TRBV19 and TRBJ1-4; D uncertain. CDR3 residues: CASSIGRASNEKLFF. The CDR3 nucleotides are TGTGCCAGTAGTATAGGAAGGGCGAGTAATGAAAAACTGTTTTTT.